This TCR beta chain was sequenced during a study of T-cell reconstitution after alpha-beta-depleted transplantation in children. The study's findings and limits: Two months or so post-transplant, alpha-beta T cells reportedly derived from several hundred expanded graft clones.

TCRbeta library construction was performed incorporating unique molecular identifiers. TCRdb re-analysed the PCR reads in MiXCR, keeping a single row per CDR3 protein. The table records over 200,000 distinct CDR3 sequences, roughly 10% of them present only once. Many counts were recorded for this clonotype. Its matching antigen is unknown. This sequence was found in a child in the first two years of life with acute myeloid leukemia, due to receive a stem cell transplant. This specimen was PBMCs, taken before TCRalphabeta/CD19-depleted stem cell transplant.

In nucleotides, the CDR3 is TGCAGTGCTAGAGATGGGACAAACTACGAGCAGTACTTC. Its translation: CSARDGTNYEQYF. V is TRBV20-1 and J is TRBJ2-7; tentative D call: TRBD1 (6 bases). CDR1 is DFQATT, CDR2 SNEGSKA, per germline (reference sequence). Trimming took off 0 bases at V and 3 bases at J, with 9 bases between the two ends. The CDR3 sequence is 13 residues long.